These T cell receptor beta chains were read from a single sample in a study of neurological immune-mediated disorders. TCRdb reanalysed the 5' RACE reads using MiXCR and keeps one entry per CDR3 protein. Here the sample spans roughly 100,000 distinct CDR3 sequences, roughly 3.5% being singletons. The sample comprised PBMCs. These receptors were collected from a woman between 50 and 59 years old with multiple sclerosis. The CDR3 runs from the conserved cysteine through the conserved F or W. The D gene is left open where the match is weak. Some rows mark clone size as missing; the rest say once, few, many or name a class of expanded clone.

D	V	size	J	CDR3	DNA
NA	TRBV20-1	many	TRBJ1-3	CSARDGSDTIYF	TGCAGTGCTAGAGATGGTTCAGACACCATATATTTT
NA	TRBV10-3	NA	TRBJ1-1	CDISTGNTEAFF	TGTGACATCAGCACGGGGAACACTGAAGCTTTCTTT
TRBD2	TRBV5-1	many	TRBJ2-2	CASSSGPTSGNTGELFF	TGCGCCAGCAGCTCGGGCCCTACTAGCGGGAACACCGGGGAGCTGTTTTTT
TRBD1	TRBV20-1	many	TRBJ2-6	CSARDGRGFGSGANVLTF	TGCAGTGCTAGAGATGGCAGGGGGTTTGGCTCTGGGGCCAACGTCCTGACTTTC
NA	TRBV7-2	many	TRBJ2-1	CASSSNLREVRIF	TGTGCCAGCAGCTCCAACCTCAGGGAAGTAAGGATCTTC
NA	TRBV7-9	NA	TRBJ2-3	CASSLEVSGLRVSTQYF	TGTGCCAGCAGCTTAGAAGTGAGCGGACTACGAGTGAGTACGCAGTATTTT
NA	TRBV3-1	many	TRBJ2-5	CASSQSRGLWETQYF	TGTGCCAGCAGCCAGTCCCGGGGGTTGTGGGAGACCCAGTACTTC
NA	TRBV5-1	many	TRBJ2-1	CASSRGGTEYNEQFF	TGCGCCAGCAGCCGTGGCGGGACAGAATACAATGAGCAGTTCTTC
NA	TRBV2	many	TRBJ2-1	CASTSSGSSYNEQFF	TGTGCCAGCACCTCGTCAGGAAGTTCCTACAATGAGCAGTTCTTC
NA	TRBV20-1	many	TRBJ1-5	CSASMAGAYNQPQHF	TGCAGTGCTAGTATGGCAGGGGCTTACAATCAGCCCCAGCATTTT
NA	TRBV7-2	many	TRBJ2-3	CASSLTSSTDTQYF	TGTGCCAGCAGCTTAACTAGCAGCACAGATACGCAGTATTTT
TRBD2	TRBV7-2	many	TRBJ2-3	CASSSRTSGRETDTQYF	TGTGCCAGCAGCTCACGGACTAGCGGGCGGGAGACAGATACGCAGTATTTT
NA	TRBV29-1	many	TRBJ2-3	CSVGKGLNTDTQYF	TGCAGCGTTGGAAAGGGACTTAACACAGATACGCAGTATTTT
NA	TRBV5-1	many	TRBJ2-7	CASRSDTTSYEQYF	TGCGCCAGCAGATCGGACACTACCTCCTACGAGCAGTACTTC
NA	TRBV6-6	many	TRBJ1-3	CASSYFVRGSGNTIYF	TGTGCCAGCAGTTACTTTGTCAGGGGCTCTGGAAACACCATATATTTT
NA	TRBV2	many	TRBJ2-7	CASSGQAEQYF	TGTGCCAGCAGTGGGCAAGCCGAGCAGTACTTC
TRBD1	TRBV20-1	many	TRBJ1-5	CSARDLRGGFNQPQHF	TGCAGTGCTAGAGATCTACGAGGGGGCTTCAATCAGCCCCAGCATTTT
NA	TRBV4-1	many	TRBJ1-1	CASSQKGRADTEAFF	TGCGCCAGCAGCCAAAAGGGTAGGGCGGACACTGAAGCTTTCTTT
TRBD1	TRBV7-3	many	TRBJ2-7	CASSLGQDYEQYF	TGTGCCAGCAGCTTAGGACAGGATTACGAGCAGTACTTC
TRBD1	TRBV7-9	many	TRBJ1-6	CASSLSDRENSPLHF	TGTGCCAGCAGCTTATCGGACAGGGAGAATTCACCCCTCCACTTT
NA	TRBV5-6	many	TRBJ1-4	CASSLHRGKEKLFF	TGTGCCAGCAGCTTACATAGGGGAAAAGAAAAACTGTTTTTT
NA	TRBV7-8	many	TRBJ2-5	CASSSPPSDYRQETQYF	TGTGCCAGCAGCTCCCCACCCTCGGACTACCGACAAGAGACCCAGTACTTC
TRBD2	TRBV24-1	many	TRBJ2-2	CATSASRFRGLAGVNTGELFF	TGTGCCACCAGTGCGTCGCGCTTCCGTGGACTAGCGGGGGTAAACACCGGGGAGCTGTTTTTT
TRBD2	TRBV7-9	many	TRBJ2-2	CATLAGTIGGNTGELFF	TGTGCCACCCTAGCGGGGACGATCGGGGGGAACACCGGGGAGCTGTTTTTT
NA	TRBV3-1	many	TRBJ1-3	CASSQPSRRRSSGNTIYF	TGTGCCAGCAGCCAACCCAGTAGACGTAGGAGCTCTGGAAACACCATATATTTT
NA	TRBV7-6	few	TRBJ2-5	CASRIMTSNQETQYF	TGTGCCAGCAGGATCATGACAAGCAACCAAGAGACCCAGTACTTC
NA	TRBV10-3	many	TRBJ2-7	CAISVVSADEQYF	TGTGCCATCAGTGTGGTATCGGCGGACGAGCAGTACTTC
NA	TRBV20-1	many	TRBJ2-2	CSARFFGDTGELFF	TGCAGTGCTAGATTCTTTGGGGACACCGGGGAGCTGTTTTTT
NA	TRBV4-2	many	TRBJ2-5	CASSQGLAHRETQYF	TGTGCCAGCAGCCAAGGTCTAGCCCACCGGGAGACCCAGTACTTC
TRBD2	TRBV20-1	many	TRBJ2-3	CSGYGGGTQYF	TGCAGTGGGTACGGGGGGGGTACGCAGTATTTT
TRBD1	TRBV5-8	many	TRBJ2-5	CASSWTGGKETQYF	TGTGCCAGCAGCTGGACAGGGGGTAAAGAGACCCAGTACTTC